Listed here is a single T cell receptor (beta chain). The data belong to a study of Ad26.COV2.S vaccination and SARS-CoV-2 variants. Study details: Donor had been placed in the Ad26.COV2.S arm of the COV1001 trial. Ad26.COV2.S, an intramuscular injection, was given once or twice 56 days apart.

Treatment here: approximately 18 received Ad26.COV2.S at low or high dose, single or two shots; roughly 5 received placebo; per-sample allocation not given. Material that was analyzed had been drawn on day 63 after the first vaccine or placebo injection. TCRdb's table, derived via immunoSEQ multiplex PCR, lists solely in-frame clones and lacks some. This table has some 460,000 clones, 70% to 90% appearing once. In germline, CDR1 is SGHRS, CDR2 YFSETQ. V shed 2 bases and J 4 bases; nucleotides not matched to a gene: 6. The CDR3 totals 15 residues. The sequence was collected from a person aged 18-60 years who received the Ad26.COV2.S COVID-19 vaccine or a placebo. This chain joins TRBV5-1 and TRBJ2-1, with 7 bases matching TRBD1. The sample consisted of peripheral blood, taken in a trial of Ad26.COV2.S vaccine versus placebo. The CDR3 bases are TGCGCCAGCAGCTTTAGGGACAGCGATTACAATGAGCAGTTCTTC. Its protein product is CASSFRDSDYNEQFF.